The rows below give T cell receptor beta chains drawn from one sample of a study of cytomegalovirus exposure and HLA in healthy donors. Produced via immunoSEQ multiplex PCR; TCRdb's table is partial and in-frame only. The sample comprises approximately 150,000 clones, approximately 70% of which are singletons, and about 4.5% rests with the top ten. The material sequenced was PBMCs. Receptors originate from a man in his late teens or twenties in good health and CMV-seropositive. The CDR3 runs from the conserved cysteine through the conserved F or W. D genes are given only for firm matches. The size of a clone is reported for some rows only, either as once, few or many, or as a class for expanded clones.

clone size,D gene,J gene,V gene,CDR3 protein,CDR3 DNA
-,TRBD1,TRBJ1-1,TRBV5-5,CASSWETGWNTEAFF,TGTGCCAGCAGCTGGGAGACAGGGTGGAACACTGAAGCTTTCTTT
-,-,TRBJ1-1,TRBV19,CASSIGARGTEAFF,TGTGCCAGTAGTATTGGTGCCCGGGGCACTGAAGCTTTCTTT
-,-,TRBJ1-4,TRBV7-2,CASSLDRISEKLFF,TGTGCCAGCAGCTTAGACAGGATTTCGGAAAAACTGTTTTTT
-,-,TRBJ2-1,TRBV11-2,CASSPERVSYNEQFF,TGTGCCAGCAGCCCGGAGCGGGTGTCCTACAATGAGCAGTTCTTC
once,TRBD1,TRBJ1-2,TRBV6-6,CASSYGQGKNYGYTF,TGTGCCAGCAGTTATGGACAGGGGAAAAACTATGGCTACACCTTC
-,-,TRBJ2-2,TRBV6-5,CASSYGGTYSGELFF,TGTGCCAGCAGTTACGGTGGTACCTACTCCGGGGAGCTGTTTTTT
-,-,TRBJ2-2,TRBV25-1,CASSDPANTGELFF,TGTGCCAGCAGTGACCCTGCGAACACCGGGGAGCTGTTTTTT
-,-,TRBJ1-1,TRBV15,CATSPPLLGGTEAFF,TGTGCCACCAGCCCTCCCCTCCTGGGGGGCACTGAAGCTTTCTTT
-,TRBD1,TRBJ1-5,TRBV28,CASNSGQGGNQPQHF,TGTGCCAGCAATTCGGGACAGGGGGGCAATCAGCCCCAGCATTTT
once,-,TRBJ2-1,TRBV9,CASSAWDSISSYNEQFF,TGTGCCAGCAGCGCCTGGGACTCCATTAGCTCCTACAATGAGCAGTTCTTC
-,TRBD1,TRBJ2-5,TRBV6-5,CASSNDRVETQYF,TGTGCCAGCAGCAACGACAGGGTCGAGACCCAGTACTTC
-,-,TRBJ2-2,TRBV11-3,CASSLLGGGTGELFF,TGTGCCAGCAGCTTATTGGGAGGGGGAACCGGGGAGCTGTTTTTT
few,-,TRBJ2-1,TRBV11-2,CASSPTDRTYNEQFF,TGTGCCAGCAGCCCGACTGACAGGACCTACAATGAGCAGTTCTTC
-,TRBD2,TRBJ2-6,TRBV10-3,CAVDSGRGGANVLTF,TGTGCCGTTGACAGCGGGAGAGGAGGGGCCAACGTCCTGACTTTC